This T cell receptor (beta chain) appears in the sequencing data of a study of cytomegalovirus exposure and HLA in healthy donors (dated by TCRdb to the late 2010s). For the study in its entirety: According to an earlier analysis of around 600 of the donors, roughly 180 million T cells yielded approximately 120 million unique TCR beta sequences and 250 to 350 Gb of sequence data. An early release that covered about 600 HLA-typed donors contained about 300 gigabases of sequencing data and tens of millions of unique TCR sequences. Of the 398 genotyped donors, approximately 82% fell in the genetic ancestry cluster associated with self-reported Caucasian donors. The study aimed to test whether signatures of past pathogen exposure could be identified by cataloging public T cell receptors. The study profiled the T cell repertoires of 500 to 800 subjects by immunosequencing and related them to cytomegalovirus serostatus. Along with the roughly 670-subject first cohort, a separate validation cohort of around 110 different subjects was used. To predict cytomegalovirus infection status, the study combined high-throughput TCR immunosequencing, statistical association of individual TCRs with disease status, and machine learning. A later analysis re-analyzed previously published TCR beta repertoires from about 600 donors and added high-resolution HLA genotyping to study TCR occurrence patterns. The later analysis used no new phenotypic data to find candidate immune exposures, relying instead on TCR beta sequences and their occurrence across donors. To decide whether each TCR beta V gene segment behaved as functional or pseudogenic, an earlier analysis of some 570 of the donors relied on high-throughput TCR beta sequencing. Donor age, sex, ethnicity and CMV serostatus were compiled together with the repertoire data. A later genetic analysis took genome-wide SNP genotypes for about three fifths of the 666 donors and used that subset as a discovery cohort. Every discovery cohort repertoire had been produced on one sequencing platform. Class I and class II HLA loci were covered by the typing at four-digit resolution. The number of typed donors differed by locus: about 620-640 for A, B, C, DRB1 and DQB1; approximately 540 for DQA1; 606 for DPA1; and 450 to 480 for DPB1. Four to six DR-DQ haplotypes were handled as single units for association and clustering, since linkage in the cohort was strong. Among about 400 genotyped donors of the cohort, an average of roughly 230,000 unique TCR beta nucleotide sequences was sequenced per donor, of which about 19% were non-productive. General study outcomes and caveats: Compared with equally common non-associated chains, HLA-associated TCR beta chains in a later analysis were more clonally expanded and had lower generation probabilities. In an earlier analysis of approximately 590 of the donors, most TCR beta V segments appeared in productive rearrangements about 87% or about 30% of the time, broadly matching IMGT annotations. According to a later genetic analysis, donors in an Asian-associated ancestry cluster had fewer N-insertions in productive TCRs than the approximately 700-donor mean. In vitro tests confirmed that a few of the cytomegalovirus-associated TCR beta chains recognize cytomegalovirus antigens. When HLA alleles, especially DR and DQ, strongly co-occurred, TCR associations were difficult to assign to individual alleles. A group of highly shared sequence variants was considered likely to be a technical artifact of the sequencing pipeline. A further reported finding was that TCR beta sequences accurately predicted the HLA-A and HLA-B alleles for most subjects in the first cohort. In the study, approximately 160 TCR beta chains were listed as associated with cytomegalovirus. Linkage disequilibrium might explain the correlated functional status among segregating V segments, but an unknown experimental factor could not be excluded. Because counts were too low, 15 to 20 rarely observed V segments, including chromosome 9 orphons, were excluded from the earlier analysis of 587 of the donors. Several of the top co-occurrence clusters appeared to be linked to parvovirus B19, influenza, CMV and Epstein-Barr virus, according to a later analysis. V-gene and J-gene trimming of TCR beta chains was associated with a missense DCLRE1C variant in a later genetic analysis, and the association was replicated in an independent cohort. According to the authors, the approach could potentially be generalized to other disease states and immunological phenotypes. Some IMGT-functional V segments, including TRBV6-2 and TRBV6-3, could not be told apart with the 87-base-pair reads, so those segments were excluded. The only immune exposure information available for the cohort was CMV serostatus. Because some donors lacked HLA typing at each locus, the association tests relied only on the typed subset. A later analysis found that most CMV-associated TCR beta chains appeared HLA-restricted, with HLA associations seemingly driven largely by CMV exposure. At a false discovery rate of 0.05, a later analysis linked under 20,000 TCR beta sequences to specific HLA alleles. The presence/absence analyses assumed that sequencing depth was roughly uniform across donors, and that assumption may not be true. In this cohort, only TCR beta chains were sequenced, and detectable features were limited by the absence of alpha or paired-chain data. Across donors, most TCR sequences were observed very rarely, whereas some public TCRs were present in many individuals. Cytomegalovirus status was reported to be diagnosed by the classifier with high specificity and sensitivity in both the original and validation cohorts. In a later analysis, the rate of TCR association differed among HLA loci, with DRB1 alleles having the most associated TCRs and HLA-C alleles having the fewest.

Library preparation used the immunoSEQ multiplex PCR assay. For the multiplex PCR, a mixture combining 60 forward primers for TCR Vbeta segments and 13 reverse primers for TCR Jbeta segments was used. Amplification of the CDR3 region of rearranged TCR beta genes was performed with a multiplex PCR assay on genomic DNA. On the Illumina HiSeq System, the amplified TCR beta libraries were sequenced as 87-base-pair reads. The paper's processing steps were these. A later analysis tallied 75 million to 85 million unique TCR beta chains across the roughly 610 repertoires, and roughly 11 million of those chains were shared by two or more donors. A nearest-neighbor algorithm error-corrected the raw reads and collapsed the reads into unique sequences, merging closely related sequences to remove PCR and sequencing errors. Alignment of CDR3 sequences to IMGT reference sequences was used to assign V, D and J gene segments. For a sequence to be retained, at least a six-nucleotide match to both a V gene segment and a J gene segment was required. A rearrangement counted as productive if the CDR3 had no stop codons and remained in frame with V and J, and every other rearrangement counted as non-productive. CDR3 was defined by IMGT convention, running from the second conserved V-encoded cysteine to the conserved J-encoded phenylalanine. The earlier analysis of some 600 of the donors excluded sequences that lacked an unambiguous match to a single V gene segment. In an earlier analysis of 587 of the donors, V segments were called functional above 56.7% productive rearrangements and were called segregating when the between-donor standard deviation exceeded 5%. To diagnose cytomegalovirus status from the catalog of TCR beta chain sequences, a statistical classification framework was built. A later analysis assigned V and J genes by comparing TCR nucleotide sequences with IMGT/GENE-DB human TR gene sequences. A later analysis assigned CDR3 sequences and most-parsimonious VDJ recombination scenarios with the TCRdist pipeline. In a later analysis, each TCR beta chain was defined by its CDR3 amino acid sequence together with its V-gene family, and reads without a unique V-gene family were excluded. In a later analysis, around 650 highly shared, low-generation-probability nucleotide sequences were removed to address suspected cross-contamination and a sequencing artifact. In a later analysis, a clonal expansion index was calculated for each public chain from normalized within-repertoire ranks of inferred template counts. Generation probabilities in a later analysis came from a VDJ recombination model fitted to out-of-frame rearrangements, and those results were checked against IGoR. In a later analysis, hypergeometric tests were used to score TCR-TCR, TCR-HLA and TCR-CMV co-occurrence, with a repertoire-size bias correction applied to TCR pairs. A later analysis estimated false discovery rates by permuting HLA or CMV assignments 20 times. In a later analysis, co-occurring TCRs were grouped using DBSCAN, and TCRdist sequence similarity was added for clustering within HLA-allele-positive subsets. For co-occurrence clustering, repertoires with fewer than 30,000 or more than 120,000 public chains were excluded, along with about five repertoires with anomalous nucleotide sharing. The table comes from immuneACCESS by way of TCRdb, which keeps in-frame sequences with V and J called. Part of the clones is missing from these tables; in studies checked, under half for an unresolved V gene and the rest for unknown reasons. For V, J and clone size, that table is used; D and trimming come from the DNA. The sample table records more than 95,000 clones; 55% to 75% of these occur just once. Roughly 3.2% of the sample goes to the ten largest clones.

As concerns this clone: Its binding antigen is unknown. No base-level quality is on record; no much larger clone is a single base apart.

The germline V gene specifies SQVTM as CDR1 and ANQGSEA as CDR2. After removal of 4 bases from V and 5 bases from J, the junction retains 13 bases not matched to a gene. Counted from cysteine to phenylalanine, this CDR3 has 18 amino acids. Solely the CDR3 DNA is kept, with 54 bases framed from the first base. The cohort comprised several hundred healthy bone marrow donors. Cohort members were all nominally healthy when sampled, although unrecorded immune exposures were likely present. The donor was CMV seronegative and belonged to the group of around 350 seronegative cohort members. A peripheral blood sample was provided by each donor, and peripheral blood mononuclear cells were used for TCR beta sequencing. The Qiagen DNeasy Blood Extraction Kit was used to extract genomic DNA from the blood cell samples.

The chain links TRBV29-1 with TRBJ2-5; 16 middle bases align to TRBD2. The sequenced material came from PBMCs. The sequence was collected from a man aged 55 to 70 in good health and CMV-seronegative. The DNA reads TGCAGCGTTGTAGGGACTAGCGGGGGGGCCGGCGACGCTGAGACCCAGTACTTC. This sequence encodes CSVVGTSGGAGDAETQYF.